The T cell receptor (beta chain) under discussion was sequenced for a study of blood T cell repertoires in COVID-19 (dated by TCRdb to the early 2020s). As for the study more broadly: Samples covering the acute and convalescent phases of COVID-19 were provided by collaborators in the United States, Italy and Spain. The prospective study material was composed of cDNA or gDNA derived from T cells, B-cell-depleted T cells, or PBMCs. Nearly every sample came with metadata listing a de-identified subject ID, COVID-19 status, age in years and sex. Deeply sampled blood TCRbeta repertoires from subjects exposed to, actively infected with, or recovered from COVID-19 were included in the dataset. The repertoires were released in a freely available public database meant as a resource for research on the immune response to SARS-CoV-2. The samples were drawn from two sources: the first 160 participants of the ongoing ImmuneRACE study, and approximately 1,300 subjects contributed by 6 global collaborators. Where available, HLA class I and class II types were taken from metadata supplied by the sample provider and were not determined by assay-based typing.

In the prospective study, participants were roughly 18 to 100 years old, resided in approximately 25 geographic areas of the United States, and were enrolled through a virtual design. To assign participants to cohorts, the prospective study relied on clinical history that participants themselves reported in a screening survey and a study questionnaire. ImmuneRACE Cohort 3 recovered participants were defined by two consecutive negative NP/OP PCR tests, healthcare professional clearance, or symptom resolution. Each participant in the prospective study had whole blood, serum and a nasopharyngeal or oropharyngeal swab collected by mobile phlebotomists. Additional blood draws and questionnaires over a 2-month period could optionally be provided by prospective study participants. Before DNA extraction, prospective study blood samples were shipped either frozen or at room temperature. TCRbeta CDR3 regions were amplified from genomic DNA using the immunoSEQ Assay, a bias-controlled multiplex PCR. Processing in the source paper ran as follows. Nucleated cell counts per sample were estimated from amplification of reference gene primers within the assay. To quantify the absolute abundance of each unique TCRbeta CDR3 rearrangement, sequence reads were collapsed and filtered. Productive Simpson clonality was computed per sample as the square root of Simpson's diversity index over productive rearrangements. The table was pulled from immuneACCESS by TCRdb, which kept in-frame rearrangements only. Such tables lose some clones; where checked, under half of the loss comes from unresolved V genes, and the rest has no known cause. V and J calls and clone size are copied from that table; D and trimming were computed from the DNA. Within this sample are over 250,000 clones, with more than 75% of them counted one time only. Together, the top ten hold about 5.2% of the sample.

The cysteine opens and the phenylalanine closes a CDR3 of 15 amino acids. This entry keeps only the CDR3 DNA: 45 bases, framed from base 1. After removal of 5 bases from V and 7 bases from J, the junction retains 12 bases not matched to a gene. Taken from the germline V gene, the CDR1 and CDR2 loops are SGHTA and FQGNSA. With regard to this clone: Its antigen is still unknown. Per-base quality was not reported, and no clone a single base away is much larger than it.

Results and caveats for the whole study, not just this receptor: How much clinical and demographic metadata was included differed by source and by participant, and the metadata was provided uncurated.

The rearrangement joined TRBV7-2 to TRBJ1-2, and 8 junctional nucleotides match TRBD1. Material: PBMCs or T cells enriched from blood (not recorded which). The sequence derives from a woman aged 25 to 39 who had recovered from COVID-19. The CDR3 protein is CASSPRTGSESGYTF. The sequenced DNA is TGTGCCAGCAGCCCGAGGACAGGGTCGGAATCTGGCTACACCTTC.